Below, 5 T cell receptor beta chains from the same sample are listed, as sequenced in a study of shared clonotypes between healthy human individuals. Only in-frame clones appear in the TCRdb table, and some are missing; sequencing was by immunoSEQ multiplex PCR. The sample has over 400,000 clones; 70% to 85% are singletons. The source material was PBMCs. These TCRs come from a woman aged 40-49 years in good health. Some clones in this sample may be carry-over from other donors' samples.

Ten or more counts support this clone. Additional DNA sequences in this sample encode the identical CDR3. The chain has TRBV28 and TRBJ1-3; D unclear. The V gene lost 2 bases and the J gene lost 8 bases, with 10 bases spanning the gap. The CDR3 extends over 13 amino acids. The germline gives CDR1 MDHEN, CDR2 SYDVKM. The CDR3 region is CASSLRPFDTIYF. In nucleotides, the CDR3 is TGTGCCAGCAGTTTAAGGCCCTTCGACACCATATATTTT.

This clone was detected a few times. This rearrangement joins TRBV7-9 to TRBJ2-1; 11 bases align to TRBD2. CDR1 is SEHNR and CDR2 is FQNEAQ in the germline V gene (reference sequence). Unmatched junction bases numbered 2, after V lost 1 base and J lost 3 bases. The CDR3 extends over 16 amino acids. Here the CDR3 DNA reads TGTGCCAGCAGCTTAGTAGGGACTAGCGGCTACAATGAGCAGTTCTTC. Amino acid sequence: CASSLVGTSGYNEQFF.

The gene calls are TRBV4-3 and TRBJ2-2; 12 bases are a match to TRBD2. V gave up 3 bases and J gave up 3 bases; unmatched junction bases: 11. CDR3 length equals 19 residues. Germline CDR1 and CDR2: LGHNA and YSLEER. The CDR3 DNA is TGCGCCAGCAGCCAGGATGGGGCTAGCGGGAGGGGTTACACCGGGGAGCTGTTTTTT. Translated, it gives CASSQDGASGRGYTGELFF.

The chain combines TRBV5-6 with TRBJ1-1; possibly TRBD1 for D (5 bases). CDR1 SGHDT and CDR2 YYEEEE come from the germline V gene. The CDR3 consists of 17 residues. V lost 5 bases and J 1 base, leaving 21 bases between the germline ends. CDR3 protein: CASRRLSTGRSNTEAFF. The CDR3, as DNA: TGTGCCAGCAGGAGGTTAAGTACGGGACGGTCGAACACTGAAGCTTTCTTT. Full variable domain (rest looked up from reference TRBV5-6 and TRBJ1-1): DAGVTQSPTHLIKTRGQQVTLRCSPKSGHDTVSWYQQALGQGPQFIFQYYEEEERQRGNFPDRFSGHQFPNYSSELNVNALLLGDSALYLCASRRLSTGRSNTEAFFGQGTRLTVV.

The genes are TRBV2 and TRBJ2-7; TRBD1 agrees at 7 bases. CDR3 length: 14 residues. V lost 5 bases, J lost 2 bases, and 6 bases stayed unmatched. CDR1 and CDR2 (germline): SNHLY, FYNNEI. The chain's CDR3 is CASSYDRAAYEQYF. For the CDR3, the DNA is TGTGCCAGCAGTTACGACAGGGCAGCCTACGAGCAGTACTTC.